Listed here are 11 T cell receptor beta chains from one sample, sequenced in a study of OX40 agonist ivuxolimab in advanced cancers. Some clones are missing from TCRdb's copy, which holds only in-frame ones; the method was immunoSEQ multiplex PCR. Among about 27,000 clones listed, 85% were seen once. The sample consisted of CD4+ or CD8+ T cells sorted from blood, taken in a trial of the OX40 agonist ivuxolimab. These receptors came from an adult with an advanced solid tumor such as melanoma, head and neck, liver or kidney cancer.

This chain uses TRBV27 with TRBJ1-3; possibly TRBD1 for D (6 bases). The V end lost 3 bases, the J end lost 1 base, and 10 bases lay between the germline ends. The CDR3 sequence is 15 residues long. From germline, CDR1 is MNHEY and CDR2 SMNVEV (reference sequence). The CDR3 bases are TGTGCCAGCAGTTTGTACAGGGAGTCTGGAAACACCATATATTTT. Protein product: CASSLYRESGNTIYF.

The chain links TRBV19 to TRBJ2-1; 14 nucleotides match TRBD2. The CDR3 contains 16 residues. Germline V lookup: CDR1 LNHDA, CDR2 SQIVND (reference sequence). Trimming at V came to 5 bases and at J to 7 bases, leaving 7 bases not matched to a gene. Here the CDR3 DNA reads TGTGCCAGTAGTCCGGGGGGACTAGCGGGGGTAAATGAGCAGTTCTTC. This translates into CASSPGGLAGVNEQFF. Full variable domain (rest looked up from reference TRBV19 and TRBJ2-1): DGGITQSPKYLFRKEGQNVTLSCEQNLNHDAMYWYRQDPGQGLRLIYYSQIVNDFQKGDIAEGYSVSREKKESFPLTVTSAQKNPTAFYLCASSPGGLAGVNEQFFGPGTRLTVL.

This chain links TRBV7-9 with TRBJ1-5, with 10 bases matching TRBD1. CDR3 length equals 14 residues. The V gene end was trimmed by 3 bases and the J gene end by 6 bases; junction bases not matched to a gene: 2. The germline V gene encodes CDR1 SEHNR and CDR2 FQNEAQ (reference sequence). The CDR3 protein is CASSFGTGAQPQHF. The CDR3 region has the DNA TGTGCCAGCAGCTTCGGGACAGGGGCTCAGCCCCAGCATTTT.

This sequence joins TRBV2 and TRBJ1-1; 9 bases match TRBD1. Germline lookup yields CDR1 SNHLY and CDR2 FYNNEI. V dropped 6 bases and J dropped 5; count of bases not matched to a gene: 7. This CDR3 has 14 amino acids. CDR3 coding DNA: TGTGCCAGCAGCTGGACAGGGGCAAAAACTGAAGCTTTCTTT. The encoded protein is CASSWTGAKTEAFF.

The V call is TRBV27, the J call TRBJ2-7; TRBD1 or TRBD2 may be the D gene (5 bases each). This CDR3 spans 13 amino acids. Germline V gene data show CDR1 as MNHEY and CDR2 as SMNVEV (reference sequence). V was shortened by 6 bases and J by 3 bases, with 12 bases between the two germline ends. Here the CDR3 reads CASSLGPDYEQYF. The CDR3 DNA reads TGTGCCAGCAGCCTGGGACCAGACTACGAGCAGTACTTC.

V usage is TRBV19 and J usage is TRBJ2-7; the D call may be TRBD1 or TRBD2 (5 bases each). Germline CDR1 reads LNHDA; CDR2 reads SQIVND (reference sequence). V lost 5 bases to trimming and J lost 3 bases, with 17 bases between them. This CDR3 spans 15 amino acids. Written as DNA, the CDR3 is TGTGCCAGTAGTCTCCGGGACGGAGAGTTCTACGAGCAGTACTTC. This encodes CASSLRDGEFYEQYF.

CDR3 loop: CASGPEEDYADTQYF. The CDR3, as DNA: TGTGCCAGCGGGCCGGAGGAGGATTATGCAGATACGCAGTATTTT. V is TRBV2 and J is TRBJ2-3, with D possibly TRBD2 on 5 matching bases. The V end lost 8 bases, the J end lost 4 bases, and 19 bases lay between the germline ends. The CDR3 contains 15 residues. CDR1 and CDR2 (germline): SNHLY, FYNNEI.

The chain is built from TRBV7-8 and TRBJ1-2; D gene uncertain. Germline V lookup: CDR1 SGHVS, CDR2 FQNEAQ. The CDR3 sequence is 12 residues long. V gave up 3 bases and J gave up 6 bases, with 8 bases separating them. CDR3 loop: CASSFSPHGYTF. As DNA, the CDR3 is TGTGCCAGCAGCTTTAGTCCTCATGGCTACACCTTC.

This chain's CDR3 is CASSLTDSGNTIYF. DNA of the CDR3: TGTGCCAGCAGTTTAACAGACTCTGGAAACACCATATATTTT. The V and J genes are TRBV28 and TRBJ1-3, with no clear D. Germline V gives CDR1 MDHEN, CDR2 SYDVKM. The ends were cut back, 2 bases at V and 0 bases at J, with 5 bases in the middle. The CDR3 is 14 residues long.

The V gene is TRBV2, the J gene TRBJ1-1; D is unclear. The CDR3 is made up of 12 amino acids. Germline V lookup: CDR1 SNHLY, CDR2 FYNNEI. V was pared by 6 bases and J by 2 bases, with 7 bases between. The CDR3 loop is CASSAANTEAFF. The CDR3 nucleotides are TGTGCCAGCAGCGCAGCCAACACTGAAGCTTTCTTT.

This rearrangement joins TRBV27 to TRBJ2-2; 9 bases align to TRBD2. Germline CDR1 and CDR2: MNHEY and SMNVEV (reference sequence). Unmatched junction bases numbered 15, after V lost 6 bases and J lost 1 base. The CDR3 runs 19 residues. CDR3 sequence: CASSRFAGGEPVNTGELFF. CDR3 nucleotide sequence: TGTGCCAGCAGCCGATTCGCGGGGGGGGAACCTGTGAACACCGGGGAGCTGTTTTTT.